This T cell receptor (beta chain) originates from a study of read filtering for tumor transcriptome and immune sequencing. Study-level information: IR-seq gave about 4.05 to 11 million TCR reads per sample; RNA-seq gave roughly 80 to 1,300. General study results and limits: Dropping single-read clonotypes raised IR-seq and RNA-seq shared-clonotype correlation.

The library was built from roughly 400 ng RNA with molecular barcoded adaptors for alpha/delta and beta/gamma chains. Each CDR3 protein is one row after TCRdb ran MiXCR on the reads. Seen here are tens of thousands of distinct CDR3 sequences, 15% to 25% observed once, and the top ten hold more than 13%. This clonotype occurred many times. The antigen remains unidentified. J lost 4 bases, V lost 6 bases, and 9 bases had no gene match. CDR3 length: 15 amino acids. Material: a population of CD138-negative cells sorted from bone marrow. This clonotype was sampled from a donor aged 40 or over with multiple myeloma. This chain joins TRBV12-3 or TRBV12-4 and TRBJ1-2; 9 bases map to TRBD1. The CDR3 DNA follows: TGTGCCAGCAGAGGTACAGGGGGCGCTGCCTATGGCTACACCTTC. Translating it yields CASRGTGGAAYGYTF.